These T cell receptor beta chains were read from a single sample in a study of blood T cell repertoires in COVID-19. Clones were read by immunoSEQ multiplex PCR, and TCRdb kept only the in-frame ones, dropping some. The table has about 430,000 clones, 85% to 90% seen once. Material for sequencing was PBMCs or T cells enriched from blood (not recorded which). These receptors were taken from a woman aged 25-40 years with acute COVID-19. CDR3s include the opening cysteine and the closing phenylalanine or tryptophan. The D gene is left open where the match is weak. Some rows have no size entry. The others give once, few or many, or a class for an expanded clone.

j_call	d_call	clone_size	v_call	cdr3_nt	cdr3_aa
TRBJ1-3	TRBD1	-	TRBV6-2/TRBV6-3	TGTGCCAGCAGCCCTACCGGACAGGCGTCCCTTCTCAGGAACACCATATATTTT	CASSPTGQASLLRNTIYF
TRBJ1-1	-	once	TRBV12-3/TRBV12-4	TGTGCCAGCAGTTTATCCGTTAACACTGAAGCTTTCTTT	CASSLSVNTEAFF
TRBJ2-1	-	-	TRBV3-1/TRBV3-2	TGTGCCAGCAGCCAAGTCGACAATGAGCAGTTCTTC	CASSQVDNEQFF
TRBJ1-1	TRBD1	-	TRBV24-1	TGTGCCACCAGAAGCAGCAGGGGGAAAGCTGAAGCTTTCTTT	CATRSSRGKAEAFF
TRBJ1-1	-	-	TRBV4-1	TGCGCCAGCAGCCAAACACAGGCCCTGAACACTGAAGCTTTCTTT	CASSQTQALNTEAFF
TRBJ2-3	TRBD2	-	TRBV24-1	TGTGCCACCAGTGCCCAACGGAGTAGCGGGGGCACAGATACGCAGTATTTT	CATSAQRSSGGTDTQYF
TRBJ1-1	-	-	TRBV7-2	TGTGCCAGCAGCCTATCTGGACAGCGGAACACTGAAGCTTTCTTT	CASSLSGQRNTEAFF
TRBJ2-3	-	-	TRBV11-2	TGTGCCAGCAGCTTTCAATCAGATACGCAGTATTTT	CASSFQSDTQYF
TRBJ1-4	-	-	TRBV6-5	TGTGCCAGCAGATACCTGATAGGGGGGGGAAAACTGTTTTTT	CASRYLIGGGKLFF
TRBJ1-3	-	-	TRBV15	TGTGCCACCAGCAGAGAGATTTTAGAGGCAGGGCAAGGCACCATATATTTT	CATSREILEAGQGTIYF
TRBJ1-1	TRBD1	-	TRBV18	TGTGCCAGCTCACCCGCTAGGGGGCTGACTGAAGCTTTCTTT	CASSPARGLTEAFF
TRBJ1-2	-	-	TRBV6-1	TGTGCCAGCAGTGAAAGAAGCACAGTCTATGGCTACACCTTC	CASSERSTVYGYTF
TRBJ1-5	-	-	TRBV12-3/TRBV12-4	TGTGCCAGCAGTTCCGGCAGGGCCCAGCCCCAGCATTTT	CASSSGRAQPQHF
TRBJ1-3	-	-	TRBV19	TGTGCCAGTAGTGTCACAGGGACGGGAAACACCATATATTTT	CASSVTGTGNTIYF
TRBJ1-5	-	-	TRBV7-9	TGTGCCAGCGGACCAGACAGCAGCAATCAGCCCCAGCATTTT	CASGPDSSNQPQHF
TRBJ2-2	-	-	TRBV24-1	TGTGCCACCAGTGGGCCGGGGATCGGCACCGGGGAGCTGTTTTTT	CATSGPGIGTGELFF
TRBJ2-2	TRBD1	-	TRBV6-5	TGTGCCAGCAGCCTACAGGGGCTGGGGACCGGGGAGCTGTTTTTT	CASSLQGLGTGELFF
TRBJ1-3	TRBD1	-	TRBV5-1	TGCGCCAGCAGCTTGGGGACAGGGAGGTCGGCTGGAAACACCATATATTTT	CASSLGTGRSAGNTIYF
TRBJ2-2	TRBD2	-	TRBV7-2	TGTGCCAGCAGCTTAGTGGGGGGGTTAAACACCGGGGAGCTGTTTTTT	CASSLVGGLNTGELFF
TRBJ2-7	-	-	TRBV5-1	TGCGCCAGCAGCTTGGTAACGGGTGGAAGCTACGAGCAGTACTTC	CASSLVTGGSYEQYF
TRBJ1-2	-	-	TRBV29-1	TGCAGCGTTGAAGATCCTCCAGGGGCAGACTATGGCTACACCTTC	CSVEDPPGADYGYTF
TRBJ2-3	TRBD2	-	TRBV19	TGTGCCAGTAAGGAGCGGGGTAGCACAGATACGCAGTATTTT	CASKERGSTDTQYF
TRBJ2-1	-	-	TRBV7-7	TGTGCCAGCAGCTTAGGCGGGAACTCCTACAATGAGCAGTTCTTC	CASSLGGNSYNEQFF
TRBJ2-7	TRBD2	few	TRBV6-5	TGTGCCAGCAGTATAAGCGGGGGGGTCTACGAGCAGTACTTC	CASSISGGVYEQYF
TRBJ2-1	-	-	TRBV12-3/TRBV12-4	TGTGCCAGCAGTACGACCGCGGTGGGGCAGTTCTTC	CASSTTAVGQFF
TRBJ2-3	TRBD2	-	TRBV9	TGTGCCAGCAGCGTAGGCTTCGCGGGGGACGGCACAGATACGCAGTATTTT	CASSVGFAGDGTDTQYF
TRBJ2-3	-	-	TRBV18	TGTGCCAGCTCAGCCACTCCGACATGGGCAGATACGCAGTATTTT	CASSATPTWADTQYF
TRBJ1-6	-	-	TRBV10-2	TGCGCCAGCAGTGACGTGGGCAGGGCAAATTCACCCCTCCACTTT	CASSDVGRANSPLHF
TRBJ1-1	-	-	TRBV7-9	TGTGCCAGCAGCTTATCCCAGACTGAAGCTTTCTTT	CASSLSQTEAFF
TRBJ1-3	-	few	TRBV3-1/TRBV3-2	TGTGCCAGCAGCCAAGATTGGGACTACTCTGGAAACACCATATATTTT	CASSQDWDYSGNTIYF
TRBJ1-2	-	-	TRBV6-1	TGTGCCAGCAGTGAAGCGGCTGGTGGCTACACCTTC	CASSEAAGGYTF
TRBJ1-1	-	-	TRBV6-5	TGTGCCAGCAGTTCAGGGAGGGGGACTGAAGCTTTCTTT	CASSSGRGTEAFF
TRBJ1-3	TRBD1	-	TRBV7-9	TGTGCCAGCAGTCGGGGCGGGACAGTTTTTTTT	CASSRGGTVFF
TRBJ1-3	-	-	TRBV6-1	TGTGCCAGCAGTGCTCAGGGCAATCTCCTTTGGAACACCATATATTTT	CASSAQGNLLWNTIYF
TRBJ1-1	-	-	TRBV19	TGTGCCAGTAGTTCGCTCAGGTCAGAGAACACTGAAGCTTTCTTT	CASSSLRSENTEAFF
TRBJ2-7	TRBD1	-	TRBV30	TGTGCCTGGAGTGGCGCAGGGGGATCCTACGAGCAGTACTTC	CAWSGAGGSYEQYF
TRBJ1-4	-	once	TRBV4-3	TGCGCCAGCAGCCAAGACCCAGGGAGGGGGGAAAAACTGTTTTTT	CASSQDPGRGEKLFF
TRBJ2-1	-	-	TRBV24-1	TGTGCCACCAGTGGAGGCAGTGAATCCTACAATGAGCAGTTCTTC	CATSGGSESYNEQFF
TRBJ2-7	-	-	TRBV30	TGTGCCTGGAGTCAGGGGTTACCCTACGAGCAGTACTTC	CAWSQGLPYEQYF
TRBJ2-3	-	-	TRBV24-1	TGTGCCACCAGTGAGTCTACCTTCGGGGGGCCTACCACAGATACGCAGTATTTT	CATSESTFGGPTTDTQYF
TRBJ2-1	TRBD2	-	TRBV6-4	TGTGCCAGCAGTGCCCAGACTAGCCTAGGGCAGTTCTTC	CASSAQTSLGQFF